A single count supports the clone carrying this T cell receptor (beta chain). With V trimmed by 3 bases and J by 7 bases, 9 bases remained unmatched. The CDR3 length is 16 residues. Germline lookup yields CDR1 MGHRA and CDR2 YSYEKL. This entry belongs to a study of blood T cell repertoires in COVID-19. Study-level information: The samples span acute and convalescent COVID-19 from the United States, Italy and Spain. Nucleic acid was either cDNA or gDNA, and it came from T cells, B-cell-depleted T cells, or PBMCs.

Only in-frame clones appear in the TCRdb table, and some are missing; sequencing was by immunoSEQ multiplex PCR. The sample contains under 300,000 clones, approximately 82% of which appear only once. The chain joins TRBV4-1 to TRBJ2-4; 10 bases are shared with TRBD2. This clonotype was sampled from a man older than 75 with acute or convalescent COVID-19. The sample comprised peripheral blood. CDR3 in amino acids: CASSQGFSGRFNIQYF. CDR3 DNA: TGCGCCAGCAGCCAGGGTTTTAGCGGGAGGTTTAACATTCAGTACTTC.